This entry describes one T cell receptor (beta chain). Antigen: not known. The data derive from a study of cytomegalovirus exposure and HLA in healthy donors. Study-wide findings and caveats: Cytomegalovirus-associated status was assigned to some 160 TCR beta chains. Subsequent analysis of the 110 or so validation repertoires found a tendency for first-cohort TCR clusters to co-occur. Under in vitro conditions, a few CMV-associated chains were confirmed as specific for CMV antigens.

Clones were sequenced by immunoSEQ multiplex PCR, and TCRdb holds only the in-frame ones, with some missing. The table records about 98,000 clones, around 88% of them present only once. This CDR3 is 16 amino acids long. From germline, CDR1 is LNHNV and CDR2 YYDKDF (reference sequence). The trim removed 1 base at V and 3 bases at J, leaving 4 bases unmatched. The sample taken for sequencing was PBMCs. V and J are TRBV15 and TRBJ2-1; TRBD1 agrees at 9 bases. This sequence originates from a woman between 25 and 40 years old in good health and CMV-seronegative. The CDR3 nucleotides are TGTGCCACCAGCAGAGCCCCGGGACAGGGCTACAATGAGCAGTTCTTC. Amino acid sequence: CATSRAPGQGYNEQFF. Full variable domain (outside the CDR3, taken from reference TRBV15 and TRBJ2-1): DAMVIQNPRYQVTQFGKPVTLSCSQTLNHNVMYWYQQKSSQAPKLLFHYYDKDFNNEADTPDNFQSRRPNTSFCFLDIRSPGLGDTAMYLCATSRAPGQGYNEQFFGPGTRLTVL.